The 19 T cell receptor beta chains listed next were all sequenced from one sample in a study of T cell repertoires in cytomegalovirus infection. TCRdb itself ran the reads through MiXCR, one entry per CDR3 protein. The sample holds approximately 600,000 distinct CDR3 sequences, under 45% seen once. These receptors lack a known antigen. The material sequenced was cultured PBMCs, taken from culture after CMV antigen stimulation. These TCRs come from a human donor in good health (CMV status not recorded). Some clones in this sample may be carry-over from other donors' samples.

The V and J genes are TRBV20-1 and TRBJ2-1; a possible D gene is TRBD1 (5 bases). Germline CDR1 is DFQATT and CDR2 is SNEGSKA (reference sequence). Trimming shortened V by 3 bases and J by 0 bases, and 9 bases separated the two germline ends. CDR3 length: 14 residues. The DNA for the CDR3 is TGCAGTGCTAGGAGGACAAGCTCCTACAATGAGCAGTTCTTC. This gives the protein CSARRTSSYNEQFF.

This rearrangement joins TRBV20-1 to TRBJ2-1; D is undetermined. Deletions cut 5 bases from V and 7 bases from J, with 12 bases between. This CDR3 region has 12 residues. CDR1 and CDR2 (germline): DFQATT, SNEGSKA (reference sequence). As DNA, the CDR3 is TGCAGTGCTGGCCCTCGTAGGAATGAGCAGTTCTTC. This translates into CSAGPRRNEQFF.

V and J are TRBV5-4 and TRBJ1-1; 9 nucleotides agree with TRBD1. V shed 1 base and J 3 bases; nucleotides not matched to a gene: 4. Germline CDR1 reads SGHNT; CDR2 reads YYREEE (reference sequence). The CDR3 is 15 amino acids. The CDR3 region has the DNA TGTGCCAGCAGCTTGTTGGGACAGGGTTACACTGAAGCTTTCTTT. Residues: CASSLLGQGYTEAFF.

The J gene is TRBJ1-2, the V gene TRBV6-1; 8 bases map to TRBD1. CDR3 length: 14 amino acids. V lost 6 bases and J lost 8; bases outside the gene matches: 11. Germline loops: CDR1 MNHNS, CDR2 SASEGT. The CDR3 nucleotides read TGTGCCAGCAGGGTCCCAGACAGGGGAGGCGGCTACACCTTC. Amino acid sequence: CASRVPDRGGGYTF.

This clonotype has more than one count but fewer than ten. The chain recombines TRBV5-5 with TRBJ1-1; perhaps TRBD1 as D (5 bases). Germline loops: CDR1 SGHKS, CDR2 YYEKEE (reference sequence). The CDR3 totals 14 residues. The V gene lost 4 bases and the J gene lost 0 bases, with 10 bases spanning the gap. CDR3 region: CASSPAGMNTEAFF. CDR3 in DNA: TGTGCCAGCAGCCCCGCAGGGATGAACACTGAAGCTTTCTTT.

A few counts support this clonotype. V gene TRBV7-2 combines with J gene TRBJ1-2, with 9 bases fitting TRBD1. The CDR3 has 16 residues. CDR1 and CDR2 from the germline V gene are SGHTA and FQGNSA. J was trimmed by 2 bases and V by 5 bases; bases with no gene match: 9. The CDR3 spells CASSPGQGRGNYGYTF. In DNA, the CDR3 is TGTGCCAGCAGCCCGGGACAGGGCAGAGGAAACTATGGCTACACCTTC.

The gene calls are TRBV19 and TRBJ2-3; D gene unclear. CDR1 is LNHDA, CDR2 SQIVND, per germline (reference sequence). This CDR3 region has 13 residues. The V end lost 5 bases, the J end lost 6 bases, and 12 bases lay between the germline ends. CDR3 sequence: CASSLQTSDTQYF. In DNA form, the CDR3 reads TGTGCCAGTAGTTTACAGACGTCGGATACGCAGTATTTT.

Here the CDR3 reads CASSLELRGDEQFF. In nucleotides, the CDR3 is TGTGCCAGCAGCTTAGAACTTCGAGGGGATGAGCAGTTCTTC. The chain employs TRBV7-8 and TRBJ2-1; D tentatively fits TRBD1 or TRBD2 (5 bases each). The CDR3 spans 14 residues. V was cut by 1 base and J by 8 bases, with 12 bases left in between. Germline assignment: CDR1 SGHVS and CDR2 FQNEAQ.

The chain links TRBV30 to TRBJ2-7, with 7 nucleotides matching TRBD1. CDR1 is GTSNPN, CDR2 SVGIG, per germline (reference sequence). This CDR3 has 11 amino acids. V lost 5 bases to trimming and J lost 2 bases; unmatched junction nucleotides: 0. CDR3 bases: TGTGCCTGGCAGGGGGCCTACGAGCAGTACTTC. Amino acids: CAWQGAYEQYF.

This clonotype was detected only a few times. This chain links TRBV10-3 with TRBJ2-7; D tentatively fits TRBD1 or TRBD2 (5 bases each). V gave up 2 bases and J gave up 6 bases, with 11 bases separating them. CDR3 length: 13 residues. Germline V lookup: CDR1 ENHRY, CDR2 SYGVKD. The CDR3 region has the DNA TGTGCCATCAGTGAGACGGGGCTTTTCGAGCAGTACTTC. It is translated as CAISETGLFEQYF.

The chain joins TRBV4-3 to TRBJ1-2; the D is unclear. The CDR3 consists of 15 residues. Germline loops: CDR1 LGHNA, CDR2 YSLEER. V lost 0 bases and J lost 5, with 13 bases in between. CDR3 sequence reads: CASSQDREDKYGYTF. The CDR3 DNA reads TGCGCCAGCAGCCAAGATAGAGAAGACAAGTATGGCTACACCTTC.

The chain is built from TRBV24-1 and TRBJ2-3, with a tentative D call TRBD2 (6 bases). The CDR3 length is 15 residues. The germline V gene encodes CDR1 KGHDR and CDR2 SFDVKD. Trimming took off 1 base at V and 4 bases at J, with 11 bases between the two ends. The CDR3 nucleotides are TGTGCCACCAGTGATTTCAGGGAGGTCCCAGATACGCAGTATTTT. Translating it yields CATSDFREVPDTQYF.

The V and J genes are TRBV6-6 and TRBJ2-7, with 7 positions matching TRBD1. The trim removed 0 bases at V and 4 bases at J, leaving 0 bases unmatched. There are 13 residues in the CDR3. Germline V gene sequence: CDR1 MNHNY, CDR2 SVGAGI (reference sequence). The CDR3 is CASSYSDRYEQYF. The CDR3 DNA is TGTGCCAGCAGTTACTCGGACAGGTACGAGCAGTACTTC.

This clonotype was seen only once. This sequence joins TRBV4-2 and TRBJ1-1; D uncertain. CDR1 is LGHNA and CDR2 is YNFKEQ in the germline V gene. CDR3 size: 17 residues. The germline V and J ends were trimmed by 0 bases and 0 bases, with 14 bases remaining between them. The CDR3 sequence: CASSQEVAGIMNTEAFF. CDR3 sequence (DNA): TGTGCCAGCAGCCAAGAGGTGGCAGGCATCATGAACACTGAAGCTTTCTTT.

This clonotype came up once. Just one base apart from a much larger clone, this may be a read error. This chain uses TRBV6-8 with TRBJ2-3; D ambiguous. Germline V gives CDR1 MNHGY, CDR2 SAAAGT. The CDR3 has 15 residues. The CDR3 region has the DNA TGTACCAGCAGTGACCCCTCCTCCGGCACAGATACGCAGTATTTT. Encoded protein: CTSSDPSSGTDTQYF.

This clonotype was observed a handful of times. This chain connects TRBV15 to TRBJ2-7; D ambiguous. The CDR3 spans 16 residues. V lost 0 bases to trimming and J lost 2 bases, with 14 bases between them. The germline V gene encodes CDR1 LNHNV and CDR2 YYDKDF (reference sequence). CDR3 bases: TGTGCCACCAGCAGAGATCTACAGTTCACCCCCTACGAGCAGTACTTC. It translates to CATSRDLQFTPYEQYF.

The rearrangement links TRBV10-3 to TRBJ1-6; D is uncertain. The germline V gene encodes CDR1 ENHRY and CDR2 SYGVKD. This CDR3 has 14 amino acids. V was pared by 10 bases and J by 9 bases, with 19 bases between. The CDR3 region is CATTLGPRVSPLHF. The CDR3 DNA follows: TGTGCCACAACCCTAGGGCCACGGGTTTCACCCCTCCACTTT.

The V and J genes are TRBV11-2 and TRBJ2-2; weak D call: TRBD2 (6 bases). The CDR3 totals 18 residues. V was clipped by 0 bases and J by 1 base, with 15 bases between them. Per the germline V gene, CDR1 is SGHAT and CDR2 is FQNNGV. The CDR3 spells CASSLDSWGRMNTGELFF. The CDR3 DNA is TGTGCCAGCAGCTTAGACTCGTGGGGGAGGATGAACACCGGGGAGCTGTTTTTT.

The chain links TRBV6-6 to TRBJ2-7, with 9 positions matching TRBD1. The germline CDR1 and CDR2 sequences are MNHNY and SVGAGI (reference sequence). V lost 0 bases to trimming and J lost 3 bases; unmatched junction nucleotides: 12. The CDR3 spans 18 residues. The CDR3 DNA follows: TGTGCCAGCAGTTACTCGACTAGCACAGGGGGCAAGTTCTACGAGCAGTACTTC. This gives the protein CASSYSTSTGGKFYEQYF.